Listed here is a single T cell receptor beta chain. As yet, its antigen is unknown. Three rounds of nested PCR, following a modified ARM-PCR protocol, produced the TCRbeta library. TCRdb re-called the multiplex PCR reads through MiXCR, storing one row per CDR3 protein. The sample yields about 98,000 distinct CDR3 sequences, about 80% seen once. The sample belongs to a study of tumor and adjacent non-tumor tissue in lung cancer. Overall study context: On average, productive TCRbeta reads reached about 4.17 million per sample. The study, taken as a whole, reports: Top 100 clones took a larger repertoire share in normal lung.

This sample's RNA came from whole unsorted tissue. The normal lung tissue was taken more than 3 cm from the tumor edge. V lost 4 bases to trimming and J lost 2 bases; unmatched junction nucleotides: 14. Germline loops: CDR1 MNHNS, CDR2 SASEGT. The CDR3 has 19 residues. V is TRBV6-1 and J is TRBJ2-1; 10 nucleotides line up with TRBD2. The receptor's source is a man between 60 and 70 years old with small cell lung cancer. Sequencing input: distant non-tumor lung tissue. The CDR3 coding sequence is TGTGCCAGCAGTGGATCCAGGACTAGCGGTAGGAGGGCCTACAATGAGCAGTTCTTC. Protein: CASSGSRTSGRRAYNEQFF.